This TCR beta chain comes out of a study of blood T cell repertoires in COVID-19. CDR1 and CDR2 (germline): LNHDA, SQIVND (reference sequence). V dropped 7 bases and J dropped 4; count of bases not matched to a gene: 7. The CDR3 totals 14 residues. Sequenced by immunoSEQ multiplex PCR; TCRdb stores in-frame clones only, minus some. The sample carries over 250,000 clones, about four fifths recorded once. Sequencing used PBMCs or T cells enriched from blood (not recorded which). The TCR originated in a man between 40 and 49 years old who had been exposed to COVID-19. The rearrangement links TRBV19 to TRBJ2-3; 8 bases align to TRBD2. The CDR3 DNA sequence: TGTGCCAGTACCGCGGGAGGTTCATCAGATACGCAGTATTTT. Encoded protein: CASTAGGSSDTQYF.